This entry describes one T cell receptor (beta chain). Antigen unknown. There are 12 residues in the CDR3. V lost 5 bases and J 9 bases, leaving 11 bases between the germline ends. Germline CDR1 SGHTA, CDR2 FQGNSA. The sample is drawn from a study of lymphopenia after photon versus proton radiotherapy. Assay: immunoSEQ multiplex PCR; the TCRdb copy retains only in-frame clones and omits some. This sample has about 70,000 clones, with about 90% found just once. Findings and limits, study-wide: Photon-treated patients lost naive T cells and TCR diversity; proton-treated stayed stable.

Sequenced material: peripheral blood, taken from a patient treated with photon-based radiotherapy. The rearrangement uses TRBV7-2 and TRBJ2-1; D is ambiguous. This receptor was identified in a woman between 40 and 50 years old with cholangiocarcinoma. CDR3 in amino acids: CASSKVAIEQFF. CDR3 DNA: TGTGCCAGCAGCAAAGTGGCCATTGAGCAGTTCTTC.